The rows below give T cell receptor beta chains drawn from one sample of a study of response to subunit inactivated influenza vaccine. One entry per CDR3 protein results from TCRdb running MiXCR on the RT-PCR reads. This table holds a few hundred thousand distinct CDR3 sequences, 7.2% found once. The sequencing used PBMCs from blood, collected roughly 24 months after vaccination. These receptors were collected from a man aged 50 to 69 who received an inactivated influenza vaccine. Each CDR3 is given with its conserved first and last residue. A D gene is named only where the DNA matches it firmly. Clone size, where shown, is once, few, many, or a class for clones that have expanded.

D,J,size,V,CDR3,DNA
-,TRBJ2-3,few,TRBV5-4,CASSSAGGPGLNTQYF,TGTGCCAGCAGCTCGGCCGGGGGGCCAGGTTTGAATACGCAGTATTTT
-,TRBJ2-1,many,TRBV6-4,CASSELTGNEQFF,TGTGCCAGCAGTGAATTGACTGGAAATGAGCAGTTCTTC
-,TRBJ2-1,-,TRBV11-2,CASSSIGGPGRYEQFF,TGTGCCAGCAGCTCCATAGGGGGTCCGGGGCGATATGAGCAGTTCTTC
-,TRBJ1-5,few,TRBV18,CASSPPGRGNQPQHF,TGTGCCAGCTCACCACCGGGCCGGGGGAATCAGCCCCAGCATTTT
-,TRBJ2-1,few,TRBV12-3/TRBV12-4,CASSKSSNYNEQFF,TGTGCCAGCAGCAAAAGCTCGAACTACAATGAGCAGTTCTTC
TRBD2,TRBJ2-5,-,TRBV24-1,CATSEMGSGALETQYF,TGTGCCACCAGTGAGATGGGGAGCGGGGCCCTGGAGACCCAGTACTTC
TRBD2,TRBJ2-5,-,TRBV3-1,CASSQALTSGGPQETQYF,TGTGCCAGCAGCCAAGCGTTGACTAGCGGGGGGCCCCAAGAGACCCAGTACTTC
TRBD2,TRBJ2-1,few,TRBV20-1,CSGLKGTSGNNEQFF,TGCAGTGGTTTGAAAGGGACTAGCGGCAACAATGAGCAGTTCTTC
TRBD2,TRBJ2-1,many,TRBV7-3,CASSWSGSGDEQFF,TGTGCCAGCAGCTGGAGCGGGAGTGGCGATGAGCAGTTCTTC
TRBD2,TRBJ2-7,few,TRBV6-2/TRBV6-3,CASSYGSGVDEQYF,TGTGCCAGCAGTTACGGAAGCGGGGTAGATGAGCAGTACTTC
-,TRBJ2-7,-,TRBV5-5,CASSLEGFYNEQYF,TGTGCCAGCAGCTTGGAGGGTTTTTACAACGAGCAGTACTTC
TRBD2,TRBJ2-3,few,TRBV20-1,CSARGGLAEGTDTQYF,TGCAGTGCTAGAGGAGGACTAGCGGAGGGCACAGATACGCAGTATTTT
TRBD1,TRBJ2-7,-,TRBV5-1,CASSPGQQTYEQYF,TGCGCCAGCAGCCCGGGACAGCAAACCTACGAGCAGTACTTC
TRBD1,TRBJ1-2,-,TRBV13,CASSSKRTGGIYGYTF,TGTGCCAGCAGCTCTAAGCGGACAGGGGGAATCTATGGCTACACCTTC
-,TRBJ1-5,few,TRBV7-9,CASSYQGGNQPQHF,TGTGCCAGCAGTTATCAGGGCGGGAATCAGCCCCAGCATTTT
TRBD2,TRBJ2-7,-,TRBV20-1,CSARRLAPLSYEQYF,TGCAGTGCTAGAAGACTAGCTCCCCTTTCCTACGAGCAGTACTTC
-,TRBJ1-2,few,TRBV12-3/TRBV12-4,CASSLYDNSGYTF,TGTGCCAGCAGTTTGTATGACAATAGTGGCTACACCTTC
-,TRBJ2-5,-,TRBV29-1,CSVEVGPGLGQYF,TGCAGCGTTGAGGTGGGCCCGGGGTTGGGCCAGTACTTC
TRBD1,TRBJ1-1,many,TRBV7-2,CASSLYIQGTEAFF,TGTGCCAGCAGCTTATATATACAGGGGACCGAAGCTTTCTTT
TRBD1,TRBJ2-7,many,TRBV3-1,CASSLRDRGYEQYF,TGTGCCAGCAGCCTGAGAGACAGGGGCTACGAGCAGTACTTC
TRBD2,TRBJ2-1,-,TRBV27,CAGSQLAGNEQFF,TGTGCCGGCAGCCAACTAGCGGGTAATGAGCAGTTCTTC
-,TRBJ2-2,many,TRBV7-9,CASSLVPVNTGELFF,TGTGCCAGCAGCTTAGTTCCCGTGAACACCGGGGAGCTGTTTTTT
-,TRBJ2-1,-,TRBV11-3,CASSQDYRGEQFF,TGTGCCAGCAGTCAGGACTATAGGGGTGAGCAGTTCTTC
TRBD1,TRBJ2-5,-,TRBV4-2,CASSQGQGSQETQYF,TGTGCCAGCAGCCAAGGACAGGGGTCCCAAGAGACCCAGTACTTC
-,TRBJ1-1,many,TRBV18,CASSGQTEAFF,TGTGCCAGCTCCGGACAGACTGAAGCTTTCTTT
TRBD1,TRBJ2-1,few,TRBV12-3/TRBV12-4,CASSPLDRGLGEQFF,TGTGCCAGCAGTCCCCTCGACAGGGGGTTGGGTGAGCAGTTCTTC
-,TRBJ2-4,many,TRBV7-9,CASSLVYLTGPFQYF,TGTGCCAGCAGCTTAGTTTATTTGACAGGCCCCTTTCAGTACTTC
TRBD2,TRBJ2-1,many,TRBV6-1,CASSQRLARGNEQFF,TGTGCCAGCAGTCAGAGACTAGCTAGGGGCAATGAGCAGTTCTTC
TRBD2,TRBJ2-1,-,TRBV5-1,CASSHRGDDNEQFF,TGCGCCAGCAGTCACCGGGGGGATGACAATGAGCAGTTCTTC
TRBD2,TRBJ2-1,many,TRBV20-1,CSGEGLAGGPYNEQFF,TGCAGTGGCGAGGGACTAGCGGGAGGACCCTACAATGAGCAGTTCTTC
-,TRBJ2-3,many,TRBV5-1,CASSRAAISTDTQYF,TGCGCCAGCAGTCGGGCAGCTATTAGCACAGATACGCAGTATTTT
TRBD1,TRBJ1-1,many,TRBV4-2,CASSQEFRQGVTEAFF,TGTGCCAGCAGCCAAGAATTTCGGCAGGGGGTAACTGAAGCTTTCTTT
-,TRBJ1-6,many,TRBV5-1,CASSFGQGRDSPLHF,TGCGCCAGCAGCTTTGGGCAGGGAAGAGATTCACCCCTCCACTTT
-,TRBJ2-7,-,TRBV7-2,CASSSRVPEQYF,TGTGCCAGCAGCTCAAGGGTACCCGAGCAGTACTTC
-,TRBJ2-7,many,TRBV20-1,CSARVDDYEQYF,TGCAGTGCTAGAGTGGACGACTACGAGCAGTACTTC
-,TRBJ2-1,many,TRBV15,CATLGSSRNEQFF,TGTGCCACCTTAGGGTCTAGCCGGAATGAGCAGTTCTTC
-,TRBJ2-5,-,TRBV11-3,CASSSNQGGTQYF,TGTGCCAGCAGCTCTAACCAAGGGGGGACCCAGTACTTC
TRBD1,TRBJ1-1,many,TRBV9,CASSVTTGSPTEAFF,TGTGCCAGCAGCGTCACGACAGGGAGCCCCACTGAAGCTTTCTTT